This T cell receptor (beta chain) is drawn from a study of cytotoxic CD8 clonotypes in ibrutinib-treated CLL. TCRdb's table, derived via immunoSEQ multiplex PCR, lists solely in-frame clones and lacks some. The sample lists 300,000 to 400,000 clones; roughly 70% were seen once. Looked up from germline, CDR1 is LNHDA and CDR2 is SQIVND (reference sequence). Trimming pared 4 bases from V and 8 bases from J, leaving 17 bases between. This CDR3 spans 14 amino acids. The rearrangement links TRBV19 to TRBJ1-2, with D perhaps TRBD1 (6 bases). This specimen was PBMCs, taken after 36 months of ibrutinib treatment. This clonotype was obtained from a human donor with chronic lymphocytic leukemia. CDR3 sequence reads: CASSTTGRQRGYTF. CDR3 sequence (DNA): TGTGCCAGTAGTACAACAGGGAGGCAACGCGGCTACACCTTC.